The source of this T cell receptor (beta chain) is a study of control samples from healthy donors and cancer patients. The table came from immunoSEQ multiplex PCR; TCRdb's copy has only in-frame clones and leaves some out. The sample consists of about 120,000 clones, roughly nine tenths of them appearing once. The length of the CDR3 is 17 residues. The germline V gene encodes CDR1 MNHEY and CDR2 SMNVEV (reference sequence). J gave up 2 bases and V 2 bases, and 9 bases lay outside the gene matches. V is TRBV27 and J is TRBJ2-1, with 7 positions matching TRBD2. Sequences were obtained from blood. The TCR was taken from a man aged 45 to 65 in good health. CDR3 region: CASSLDRSGAAYNEQFF. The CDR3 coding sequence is TGTGCCAGCAGTTTAGATAGGAGCGGGGCCGCCTACAATGAGCAGTTCTTC.